This TCR beta chain was captured in a study of T cells in Graves' hyperthyroidism and ophthalmopathy (dated by TCRdb to about 2019). At the level of the whole study: Peripheral blood samples were taken at the time of initial diagnosis, prior to any treatment. For training and testing, the 80 to 100 patients in the discovery cohort were randomly divided in a 7:3 ratio. To identify distinguishing TCR V-J signatures, a discovery cohort of about 100 patients was used, comprising 43 with Graves' ophthalmopathy and roughly 60 with stable Graves' hyperthyroidism. Thyroid tissue and blood T-cell repertoires from six or seven Graves' hyperthyroidism patients were also compared in the study. Following sampling, methimazole starting at 30 mg daily was given to hyperthyroidism patients, and high-dose intravenous methylprednisolone was given to ophthalmopathy patients. The paper describes TCR Vbeta CDR3 sequencing of fewer than 150 peripheral blood samples, made up of 43 ophthalmopathy patients, around 73 hyperthyroidism patients and 17 progressor patients. Prospective prediction of ophthalmopathy was tested in an independent validation cohort consisting of 18 hyperthyroidism patients and around 17 patients who later progressed to ophthalmopathy.

This clonotype was detected ten times or more. Its binding antigen is unknown. Base qualities are missing; no much larger clone stands one base away. V has 6 bases trimmed and J has 0 bases trimmed; junction bases matching no gene number 7. Sequences MDHEN (CDR1) and SYDVKM (CDR2) are obtained from the germline V gene. The CDR3, from cysteine to phenylalanine, totals 15 residues. Only the CDR3 portion is preserved as DNA: 45 bases, with reading frame beginning at the first base. Hyperthyroidism patients were newly diagnosed, had a disease duration of under 2 months, and were aged 18 to 65 years. Any patient with an uncontrolled infection, another autoimmune disease, pregnancy or lactation was excluded. Diagnoses were based on clinical symptoms, serum thyroxine and TRAb, thyroid ultrasound and orbital computed tomography. Blood from progressor patients was drawn when they were first diagnosed with hyperthyroidism, before any ophthalmopathy symptoms appeared. Ficoll-Paque density gradient centrifugation was used to isolate PBMCs from about 9 ml of fresh peripheral blood. Progressor patients were defined as those initially diagnosed with Graves' hyperthyroidism in whom ophthalmopathy developed during follow-up. Total RNA was extracted using Trizol reagent, and RNA quality was assessed on an Agilent 2100 Bioanalyzer.

The TCR beta CDR3 regions were amplified from RNA transcripts. A first-round RT-PCR of the TCR CDR3 used the HTBI primer set with the Qiagen OneStep RT-PCR kit. Libraries were constructed in a second round of multiplex PCR, after which size selection and purification were carried out. The libraries were sequenced on an Illumina HiSeq2000 using paired-end 100 bp reads. The authors processed their data as follows. Raw data were processed with SOAPnuke, discarding reads with adapters, uncalled bases, mean Phred below 15, or no exact constant-primer or identifier match. COPE v1.2.5 was used to merge the high-quality paired reads, and each unique nucleotide sequence was defined as a clonotype. Clonotypes were aligned to IMGT TRBV, TRBD and TRBJ reference segments using MiTCR v1.1. Analysis was restricted to V-J combinations with a frequency above 0.0001, which covered roughly 99% of repertoires. A TCS score was defined as the ratio between F50 (clonal expansion) and ExV (chaos), using BLOSUM62-based TCRdist between CDR3 peptides within each V-J. Welch's t-statistics and random forest reduced fewer than 550 V-J features to under 15, which were used in a naive Bayes classifier (R e1071). The public reads were reanalyzed by TCRdb: fastp trimming at Q25, MiXCR alignment, in-frame beta chains only. One record per CDR3 amino acid sequence lists the most common genes and DNA. These V and J calls derive from TCRdb rather than the authors' analysis. In this sample the table shows fewer than 500,000 distinct CDR3 sequences, 13% of which occur a single time. Together, the top ten hold roughly 20% of the sample.

Summary of the overall study and its limitations: A model built on a 13 V-J signature distinguished ophthalmopathy from stable hyperthyroidism, reaching roughly 88% sensitivity and around 81% specificity in cross-validation and 80%/75% in testing. During validation, the model predicted progression to ophthalmopathy a median of approximately 7 months ahead of onset, with around 71% sensitivity and roughly 75% specificity. Sample size was not statistically predetermined, and blinding of investigators to group allocation was not performed. Most expanded thyroid clonotypes (frequency above 0.001) were also detected in blood, suggesting blood repertoires may reflect thyroid immune responses.

Material for sequencing was blood. This clonotype originated in a young man with Graves' hyperthyroidism that later progressed to Graves' ophthalmopathy. This sequence uses TRBV28 and TRBJ1-1, with 7 bases in between that match TRBD1. Here the CDR3 is given as CASSPDGTVNTEAFF. In nucleotides, the sequence is TGTGCCAGCAGCCCCGACGGGACAGTGAACACTGAAGCTTTCTTT. The full variable domain, completed from the reference TRBV28 and TRBJ1-1 proteins outside the CDR3, reads DVKVTQSSRYLVKRTGEKVFLECVQDMDHENMFWYRQDPGLGLRLIYFSYDVKMKEKGDIPEGYSVSREKKERFSLILESASTNQTSMYLCASSPDGTVNTEAFFGQGTRLTVV.